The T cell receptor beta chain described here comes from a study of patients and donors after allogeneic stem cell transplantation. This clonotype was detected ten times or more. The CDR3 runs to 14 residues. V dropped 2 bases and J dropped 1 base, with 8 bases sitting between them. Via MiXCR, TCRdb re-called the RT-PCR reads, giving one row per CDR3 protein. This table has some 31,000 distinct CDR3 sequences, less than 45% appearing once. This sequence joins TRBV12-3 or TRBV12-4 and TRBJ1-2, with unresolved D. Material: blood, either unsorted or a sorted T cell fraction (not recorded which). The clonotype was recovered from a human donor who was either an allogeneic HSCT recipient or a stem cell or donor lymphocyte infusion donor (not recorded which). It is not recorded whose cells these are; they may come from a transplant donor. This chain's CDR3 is CASSLHNINYGYTF. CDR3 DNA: TGTGCCAGCAGTTTACACAACATTAACTATGGCTACACCTTC.